These 4 T cell receptor beta chains share one sample of origin, sequenced in a study of blood T cell repertoires in COVID-19. The repertoire was sequenced with immunoSEQ multiplex PCR; TCRdb's copy has only in-frame clones and lacks some. Altogether a few hundred thousand clones are present, 70% to 90% being singletons, with the ten largest covering 2.5% to 3.5%. Sequenced: peripheral blood. All receptors come from a woman in her twenties or thirties with active or convalescent COVID-19.

V gene TRBV27 combines with J gene TRBJ1-1; TRBD1 matches 9 bases. The germline CDR1 and CDR2 sequences are MNHEY and SMNVEV (reference sequence). The CDR3 length is 19 residues. V shed 3 bases, J shed 7 bases, and the junction held 21 bases outside the gene matches. CDR3 sequence reads: CASSFESDRGRVRGGEAFF. The DNA for the CDR3 is TGTGCCAGCAGTTTCGAGTCGGACAGGGGACGAGTTCGAGGCGGTGAAGCTTTCTTT.

The V and J genes are TRBV28 and TRBJ1-5; 7 bases line up with TRBD1. The CDR3 has 13 residues. Germline assignment: CDR1 MDHEN and CDR2 SYDVKM. After removal of 8 bases from V and 4 bases from J, the junction contained 5 bases not matched to a gene. The CDR3 here is CASLGQQNQPQHF. The CDR3 nucleotides are TGTGCCAGCCTGGGACAGCAAAATCAGCCCCAGCATTTT.

This clone was counted a single time. V usage is TRBV7-2 and J usage is TRBJ2-3; the match to TRBD2 covers 15 bases. The CDR3 sequence is 16 residues long. Germline trimming cut 4 bases from V and 7 bases from J; bases unmatched to any gene: 6. Germline CDR1 reads SGHTA; CDR2 reads FQGNSA. The CDR3 DNA sequence: TGTGCCAGCAGCTCGGGACTAGCGGGGGGACGGAATACGCAGTATTTT. Translated: CASSSGLAGGRNTQYF.

The chain has TRBV18 and TRBJ2-5; 7 bases are a match to TRBD1. CDR1 and CDR2 from the germline V gene are KGHSH and LQKENI. V trimming: 3 bases; J trimming: 1 base; junction bases outside the gene matches: 5. The CDR3 spans 15 residues. The CDR3 sequence is CASSPRDRTQETQYF. The DNA for the CDR3 is TGTGCCAGCTCACCTCGGGACAGAACCCAAGAGACCCAGTACTTC. The full variable domain, completed using reference TRBV18 and TRBJ2-5, is NAGVMQNPRHLVRRRGQEARLRCSPMKGHSHVYWYRQLPEEGLKFMVYLQKENIIDESGMPKERFSAEFPKEGPSILRIQQVVRGDSAAYFCASSPRDRTQETQYFGPGTRLLVL.